This T cell receptor beta chain was profiled in a study of patients and donors after allogeneic stem cell transplantation. From the RT-PCR reads, TCRdb called clonotypes with MiXCR, one entry per CDR3 protein. The data contain approximately 410,000 distinct CDR3 sequences, more than 15% of them singletons. There are a few counts of this clonotype. The CDR3 contains 13 residues. CDR1 and CDR2 (germline): SGHVS, FQNEAQ. Deletions cut 5 bases from V and 5 bases from J, with 13 bases between. The rearrangement joins TRBV7-8 to TRBJ2-7; D remains unclear. The sequence derives from a human donor who was either an allogeneic HSCT recipient or a stem cell or donor lymphocyte infusion donor (not recorded which). It is not recorded whose cells these are; they may come from a transplant donor. The sample consisted of blood, either unsorted or a sorted T cell fraction (not recorded which). The CDR3: CASSLRWGDEQYF. As DNA, the CDR3 is TGTGCCAGCAGCCTCCGGTGGGGTGACGAGCAGTACTTC.